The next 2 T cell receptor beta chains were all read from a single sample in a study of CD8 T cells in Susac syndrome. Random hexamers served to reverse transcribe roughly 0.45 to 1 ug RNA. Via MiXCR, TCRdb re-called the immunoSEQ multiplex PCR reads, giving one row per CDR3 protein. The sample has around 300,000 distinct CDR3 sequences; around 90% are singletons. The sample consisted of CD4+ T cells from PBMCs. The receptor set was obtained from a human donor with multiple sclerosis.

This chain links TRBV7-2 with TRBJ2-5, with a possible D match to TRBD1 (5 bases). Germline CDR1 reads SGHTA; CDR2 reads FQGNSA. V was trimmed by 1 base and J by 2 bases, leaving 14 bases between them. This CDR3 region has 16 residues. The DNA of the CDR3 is TGTGCCAGCAGCTTAGGACGGACAAACCTGCAAGAGACCCAGTACTTC. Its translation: CASSLGRTNLQETQYF.

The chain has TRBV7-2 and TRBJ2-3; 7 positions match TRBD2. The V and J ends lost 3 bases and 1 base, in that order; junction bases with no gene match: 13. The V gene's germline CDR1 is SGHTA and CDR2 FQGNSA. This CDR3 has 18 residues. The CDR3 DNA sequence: TGTGCCAGCAGCTTCGCTCCGTTTAGACTAGCAGGCACAGATACGCAGTATTTT. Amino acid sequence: CASSFAPFRLAGTDTQYF.